A selection of T cell receptor beta chains follows, all from one sample in a study of blood T cell repertoires in COVID-19. The data were produced by immunoSEQ multiplex PCR, yet TCRdb's version contains in-frame clones alone and is incomplete. This sample carries 25,000 to 30,000 clones, approximately 91% of them seen once, and the ten largest clones take 4.9%. Sequences were obtained from peripheral blood. These receptors were collected from a man between 65 and 85 years old with active COVID-19. CDR3s include the opening cysteine and the closing phenylalanine or tryptophan. D genes are given only for firm matches. Clone size is given for some rows only: seen once, a few or many times, or a class if the clone is expanded.

NA	TRBJ1-5	TRBV6-5	NA	TGTGCCAGCTCCGATGGGAGGGCTCAGCCCCAGCATTTT	CASSDGRAQPQHF
TRBD1	TRBJ2-5	TRBV11-2	NA	TGTGCCAGCAGCTTAGGGACAGGGTTAGGAGAGACCCAGTACTTC	CASSLGTGLGETQYF
NA	TRBJ2-5	TRBV3-1/TRBV3-2	NA	TGTGCCAGCAGTCAACGGCAAGAGACCCAGTACTTC	CASSQRQETQYF
NA	TRBJ2-5	TRBV6-6	NA	TGTGCCAGCAGTTTGAACTTTCGGGCCCAGTACTTC	CASSLNFRAQYF
TRBD2	TRBJ2-3	TRBV3-1/TRBV3-2	NA	TGTGCCAGCAGCCAAGAGCGACTAGGGAGGGCAGATACGCAGTATTTT	CASSQERLGRADTQYF
NA	TRBJ2-4	TRBV27	NA	TGTGCCAGCAGTTCCCGTGGACAGAATTCCAAAAACATTCAGTACTTC	CASSSRGQNSKNIQYF
NA	TRBJ1-2	TRBV11-2	once	TGTGCCAGCAGCCCGCTTGTTGGACAGCTTCGCTACACCTTC	CASSPLVGQLRYTF
TRBD1	TRBJ1-2	TRBV13	NA	TGTGCCAGCAGCGTAAGCAGGGGGCTGGGGAGTGGCTACACCTTC	CASSVSRGLGSGYTF
TRBD2	TRBJ2-1	TRBV5-5	NA	TGTGCCAGCAGCTTATACGACATGGGGGGGTCCTACAATGAGCAGTTCTTC	CASSLYDMGGSYNEQFF
TRBD1	TRBJ2-7	TRBV7-2	NA	TGTGCCAGCAGCTTTATGACAGGGGCTAACTACGAGCAGTACTTC	CASSFMTGANYEQYF
TRBD1	TRBJ2-2	TRBV7-3	NA	TGTGCCAGCAGCTTACAGGGGGCGGCCGGGGAGCTGTTTTTT	CASSLQGAAGELFF
TRBD1	TRBJ2-7	TRBV7-7	NA	TGTGCCAGCAGTCCAGCGGACAGGGTGGGGGAGCAGTACTTC	CASSPADRVGEQYF
NA	TRBJ2-1	TRBV6-6	NA	TGTGCCAGCAGTTACTCGGGCCAGGCGGGCTACAATGAGCAGTTCTTC	CASSYSGQAGYNEQFF
TRBD1	TRBJ1-6	TRBV6-6	few	TGTGCCAGCAGGACAGGGGTTTTCATTCACTTT	CASRTGVFIHF
TRBD1	TRBJ1-1	TRBV12-3/TRBV12-4	NA	TGTGCCAGCAGTTTTAGACAGGGAGGTAGTGCTTTCTTT	CASSFRQGGSAFF
TRBD2	TRBJ2-1	TRBV19	once	TGTGCCAGTAGTATAGTAGCGGGGGACAATGAGCAGTTCTTC	CASSIVAGDNEQFF
TRBD2	TRBJ2-2	TRBV5-4	NA	TGTGCCAGCAGCTTGGGTAGCGGGGCGAACACCGGGGAGCTGTTTTTT	CASSLGSGANTGELFF
TRBD1	TRBJ2-5	TRBV7-3	NA	TGTGCCAGCAGCTCAGGACAGGTCGCCCCACTAGAGACCCAGTACTTC	CASSSGQVAPLETQYF
NA	TRBJ1-2	TRBV29-1	NA	TGCAGCGTTACACAGGGATTTGAAGGCTACACCTTC	CSVTQGFEGYTF
TRBD1	TRBJ1-6	TRBV6-2/TRBV6-3	NA	TGTGCCAGCAGTCGGGGACAGGGCCCGTCACCCCTCCACTTT	CASSRGQGPSPLHF